This T cell receptor (beta chain) is drawn from a study of blood T cell repertoires in COVID-19. Looking at the study overall: Italy, Spain and the United States were the sources of the convalescent and acute COVID-19 samples. In each case, the material was cDNA or gDNA derived from T cells, B-cell-depleted T cells, or PBMCs.

Source study methods: Amplifying reference gene primers gave estimates of nucleated cell counts. The protocol was immunoSEQ multiplex PCR, while the TCRdb copy is restricted to in-frame clones and leaves out a portion. V, J and clone size reflect that table, while D and trimming were determined from the DNA. The table has fewer than 130,000 clones, 69% seen once. Trimming stripped 1 base from V and 6 bases from J, with 9 bases between. CDR1 and CDR2 from the germline V gene are SGHAT and FQNNGV. The CDR3 spans 13 residues. This sequence was found in an elderly man with acute or convalescent COVID-19. Material for sequencing was peripheral blood. The chain employs TRBV11-2 and TRBJ1-2, with D possibly TRBD1 on 6 matching bases. The CDR3 region is CASSLAGGDGYTF. The CDR3 DNA reads as TGTGCCAGCAGCTTAGCTGGGGGCGATGGCTACACCTTC.